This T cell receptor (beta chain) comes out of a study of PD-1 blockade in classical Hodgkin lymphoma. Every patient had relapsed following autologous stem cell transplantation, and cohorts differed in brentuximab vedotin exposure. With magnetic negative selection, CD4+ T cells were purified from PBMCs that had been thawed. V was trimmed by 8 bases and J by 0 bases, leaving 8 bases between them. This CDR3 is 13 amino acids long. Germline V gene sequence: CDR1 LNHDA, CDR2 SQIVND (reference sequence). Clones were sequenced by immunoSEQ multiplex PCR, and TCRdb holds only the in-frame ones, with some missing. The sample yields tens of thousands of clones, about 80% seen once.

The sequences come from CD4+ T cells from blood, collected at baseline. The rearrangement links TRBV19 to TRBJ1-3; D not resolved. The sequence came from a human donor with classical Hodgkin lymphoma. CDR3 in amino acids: CASGYPSGNTIYF. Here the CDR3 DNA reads TGTGCCAGTGGATATCCCTCTGGAAACACCATATATTTT. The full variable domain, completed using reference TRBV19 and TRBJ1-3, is DGGITQSPKYLFRKEGQNVTLSCEQNLNHDAMYWYRQDPGQGLRLIYYSQIVNDFQKGDIAEGYSVSREKKESFPLTVTSAQKNPTAFYLCASGYPSGNTIYFGEGSWLTVV.